This TCR beta chain was sequenced for a study of cytomegalovirus exposure and HLA in healthy donors. PCR primers comprised 60 Vbeta and 13 Jbeta primers. The assay was immunoSEQ multiplex PCR, and TCRdb's table has in-frame clones only and misses some. The sample carries over 130,000 clones, approximately 83% recorded once. The clonotype was recovered from a male donor in good health and CMV-seronegative. Material: PBMCs.

CDR3 nucleotides: TGTGCCAGCAGCCTGAGACTAGCGGGATCCACAGATACGCAGTATTTT. Its protein product is CASSLRLAGSTDTQYF. The rearrangement links TRBV5-4 to TRBJ2-3; 11 bases are a match to TRBD2. CDR3 size: 16 residues. The germline V gene encodes CDR1 SGHNT and CDR2 YYREEE (reference sequence). Trimming removed 4 bases from V and 2 bases from J; junction bases left unmatched: 6.